Listed below are T cell receptor beta chains from one sample, sequenced in a study of memory CD4+ T cells and cytomegalovirus serostatus. Measured with immunoSEQ multiplex PCR; TCRdb has only the in-frame clones, and not every one. This sample has 40,000 to 45,000 clones, with 76% found just once. Sequences were obtained from memory CD4+ T cells from blood. The receptors here all came from an adult in good health and CMV-seronegative. CDR3s include the opening cysteine and the closing phenylalanine or tryptophan. Fields, in order: CDR3 length, V gene, J gene, CDR3 protein.

>13|TRBV9|TRBJ2-2
CASSVRPTGELFF
>15|TRBV2|TRBJ2-6
CASILDLSGANVLTF
>13|TRBV19|TRBJ1-6
CATKDRDQSPLHF
>10|TRBV28|TRBJ1-3
CATTGNTIYF
>15|TRBV7-8|TRBJ2-5
CASSLMPGQQETQYF
>16|TRBV5-5|TRBJ2-5
CASSLLQGRSEETQYF
>16|TRBV11-2|TRBJ2-1
CASRELLAGGINEQFF
>15|TRBV30|TRBJ1-5
CAWNNGDREGQPQHF
>15|TRBV30|TRBJ2-5
CAWTKGATSVETQYF
>15|TRBV7-6|TRBJ1-1
CASSSNRAGNTEAFF
>13|TRBV6-5|TRBJ2-7
CASYRGDSYEQYF
>12|TRBV18|TRBJ2-7
CASSPNNYEQYF
>14|TRBV6-5|TRBJ1-2
CASSYSTGNYGYTF
>16|TRBV28|TRBJ2-6
CASSLHRGAGANVLTF
>17|TRBV21-1|TRBJ2-7
CASLGQGLAGEKYEQYF
>13|TRBV5-1|TRBJ1-1
CASSFAGNTEAFF
>17|TRBV2|TRBJ2-1
CASSGASGAGSYNEQFF
>15|TRBV6-1|TRBJ1-3
CASRTGFSSGNTIYF
>17|TRBV4-2|TRBJ1-5
CASSQGRYTGRSQPQHF
>15|TRBV5-1|TRBJ1-2
CASRRDPGQGAGYTF
>13|TRBV11-2|TRBJ1-1
CASSRRQGAEAFF
>15|TRBV19|TRBJ1-5
CASSIGYRGYQPQHF
>15|TRBV7-9|TRBJ1-1
CASSDRQGPNTEAFF
>14|TRBV30|TRBJ1-4
CAWSPLTTNEKLFF
>17|TRBV7-9|TRBJ1-3
CASSSRPAPGRRNTIYF
>14|TRBV28|TRBJ1-2
CASTNTGTVYGYTF
>15|TRBV10-3|TRBJ1-5
CAISESTDGNQPQHF
>12|TRBV7-3|TRBJ1-2
CASSYQQGQRYF
>15|TRBV5-1|TRBJ1-1
CASSGSTGVNTEAFF
>12|TRBV28|TRBJ1-6
CASSLSQGGADF
>15|TRBV2|TRBJ2-7
CASTPAGTRTGEQYF
>12|TRBV5-6|TRBJ2-3
CASSLTTDTQYF
>16|TRBV7-8|TRBJ1-4
CASSLKFSATNEKLFF
>13|TRBV2|TRBJ1-4
CASSGDRDEKLFF
>16|TRBV5-1|TRBJ2-5
CASSAMPAEQRETQYF
>11|TRBV20-1|TRBJ2-7
CSARQGYEQYF
>15|TRBV6-6|TRBJ2-7
CASSYPGQGNYEQYF
>15|TRBV7-6|TRBJ1-2
CASSLEEGALYGYTF
>15|TRBV9|TRBJ2-5
CASSLQAGTGETQYF
>14|TRBV14|TRBJ2-2
CASSLAQSTGELFF
>15|TRBV21-1|TRBJ2-2
CASSKLFANTGELFF
>15|TRBV6-1|TRBJ1-4
CASSLVRGLDEKLFF
>18|TRBV18|TRBJ2-1
CASSPLTGVNGDWDEQFF
>13|TRBV6-5|TRBJ1-1
CASRYRRNTEAFF
>14|TRBV5-6|TRBJ1-4
CATSGGGLNEKLFF
>14|TRBV4-1|TRBJ1-2
CASSQGSGQGGYTF
>15|TRBV6-6|TRBJ1-3
CASSLGPSSGNTIYF
>16|TRBV28|TRBJ2-7
CASQPLLRTGAYEQYF
>16|TRBV29-1|TRBJ2-1
CSVEGIQGPNYNEQFF
>13|TRBV16|TRBJ2-2
CASSQSLAGELFF
>14|TRBV6-6|TRBJ1-5
CASSRQGLNQPQHF